The present T cell receptor (beta chain) was sequenced within a study of vaccination and CD4 T cells after COVID-19. Overall study context: Researchers treated cells with overlapping spike peptides taken from SARS-CoV-2, HCoV-NL63, HCoV-OC43 and HCoV-229E. The study's findings and limits: Median SARS-CoV-2-reactive clonotype numbers went up from around 19 to 38, but not significantly. Convalescent patients were relatively few, and early post-infection timepoints were missing.

Sequencing of cultured CD4+ T cell DNA used the Oncomine TCR Beta short-read assay. Genomic DNA was drawn out of CD4+ T cells grown in culture. TCRdb analysed the PCR reads with MiXCR anew, one entry per CDR3 protein. In the table there are about 15,000 distinct CDR3 sequences, 40% to 55% of which are singletons. The treatment is: approximately nine-day PBMC culture with coronavirus spike peptide pools or control peptides (ViraFEST assay). Note on this clonotype: Antigen specificity is unknown.

Trimming cost V 6 bases and J 2 bases; bases outside gene matches: 7. Germline V lookup: CDR1 MNHNS, CDR2 SASEGT. The CDR3 has 14 amino acids. The TCR originated in a human donor who had recovered from COVID-19. The chain is built from TRBV6-1 and TRBJ2-7; 7 positions agree with TRBD2. This specimen consisted of CD4+ T cells from blood, cultured in vitro, obtained before SARS-CoV-2 vaccination. The CDR3 region has the DNA TGTGCCAGCAGCGGTAGCGGGTACACCTACGAGCAGTACTTC. Its translation: CASSGSGYTYEQYF.